The 10 T cell receptor beta chains listed next were all sequenced from one sample in a study of CD8+ T cells in alopecia areata. In each case, RNA was isolated and then reverse transcribed into cDNA as the sequencing template. This table comes from immunoSEQ multiplex PCR, and its TCRdb copy is limited to in-frame clones, with some not included. The repertoire holds about 98,000 clones, with about 40% as singletons. The sample consisted of CD4+ T cells sorted from blood. Receptor source: a human donor with alopecia areata.

A few counts support this clone. The chain joins TRBV29-1 to TRBJ1-1; 7 nucleotides match TRBD1. With V trimmed by 6 bases and J by 1 base, 8 bases remained unmatched. CDR1 is SQVTM, CDR2 ANQGSEA, per germline. The CDR3 is 14 amino acids. The CDR3 protein is CSVLRQGRNTEAFF. Here the CDR3 DNA reads TGCAGCGTACTTCGACAGGGTAGGAACACTGAAGCTTTCTTT.

The chain has TRBV19 and TRBJ1-1; D may be TRBD1 (5 bases). The germline V gene encodes CDR1 LNHDA and CDR2 SQIVND (reference sequence). Trimming stripped 7 bases from V and 7 bases from J, with 16 bases between. CDR3 size: 13 residues. CDR3 loop: CASTHRRQDEAFF. The CDR3 coding sequence is TGTGCCAGTACCCACAGGCGGCAGGATGAAGCTTTCTTT.

Regarding this clone: Other DNA sequences in the sample encode the same CDR3. This sequence joins TRBV29-1 and TRBJ2-5, with D unresolved. The V and J ends lost 3 bases and 1 base respectively, with 6 bases between them. Germline V gene lookup returns CDR1 SQVTM and CDR2 ANQGSEA. The CDR3 has 12 residues. The CDR3 spells CSVDGVQETQYF. In nucleotides, the CDR3 is TGCAGCGTTGACGGAGTCCAAGAGACCCAGTACTTC.

The J gene is TRBJ2-1, the V gene TRBV9, with 7 bases identical to TRBD1. After removal of 0 bases from V and 6 bases from J, the junction contained 3 bases not matched to a gene. This CDR3 has 14 residues. Germline loops: CDR1 SGDLS, CDR2 YYNGEE. DNA for the CDR3: TGTGCCAGCAGCGTAGAAGGGGGCACCAATGAGCAGTTCTTC. This codes for CASSVEGGTNEQFF.

This clone was seen only a few times. The chain recombines TRBV28 with TRBJ1-2; no firm D call. V lost 2 bases and J lost 4, with 5 bases in between. The CDR3 loop spans 12 amino acids. CDR1 is MDHEN, CDR2 SYDVKM, per germline. CDR3 amino acids: CASSLAPYGYTF. The CDR3 nucleotides are TGTGCCAGCAGTTTAGCCCCCTATGGCTACACCTTC.

The V and J genes are TRBV5-1 and TRBJ2-3, with a tentative D call TRBD2 (5 bases). CDR3 length: 13 residues. The ends were cut back, 4 bases at V and 3 bases at J, with 9 bases in the middle. Germline loops: CDR1 SGHRS, CDR2 YFSETQ. The DNA of the CDR3 is TGCGCCAGCAGCACCGGACTGACAGATACGCAGTATTTT. Protein sequence: CASSTGLTDTQYF.

Only a few counts were recorded for this clone. The genes are TRBV29-1 and TRBJ2-1; 11 bases match TRBD2. This CDR3 has 18 residues. The germline gives CDR1 SQVTM, CDR2 ANQGSEA. V was pared by 3 bases and J by 0 bases, with 10 bases of the junction left unmatched. Here the CDR3 DNA reads TGCAGCGTTGATCGGCTAGCGGGGGGCCCGAGCTCCTACAATGAGCAGTTCTTC. It encodes CSVDRLAGGPSSYNEQFF.

The table lists this clone with a few counts. The chain links TRBV15 to TRBJ1-5; D not certain. Trimming removed 0 bases from V and 8 bases from J, with 8 bases in between. Per germline, CDR1 LNHNV and CDR2 YYDKDF (reference sequence). The CDR3 sequence is 13 residues long. The CDR3 DNA is TGTGCCACCAGCAGAGATCCCCGAGAGCCCCAGCATTTT. As protein: CATSRDPREPQHF.

The chain employs TRBV6-5 and TRBJ2-5; a possible D gene is TRBD2 (6 bases). CDR1 and CDR2 from the germline V gene are MNHEY and SVGAGI. Trimming removed 6 bases at V and 10 bases at J, with 12 bases between. The CDR3 spans 11 residues. The CDR3 loop is CASSNGGSQYF. CDR3 nucleotide sequence: TGTGCCAGCAGCAATGGGGGGAGCCAGTACTTC.

The rearrangement uses TRBV5-1 and TRBJ2-3; D possibly corresponds to TRBD1 (6 bases). CDR3 length: 15 amino acids. Germline CDR1 is SGHRS and CDR2 is YFSETQ. V gave up 2 bases and J gave up 2 bases, with 12 bases separating them. The chain's CDR3 is CASSFGTLVTDTQYF. Written as DNA, the CDR3 is TGCGCCAGCAGCTTTGGGACACTAGTCACAGATACGCAGTATTTT.